The next 29 T cell receptor beta chains were all read from a single sample in a study of cytomegalovirus exposure and HLA in healthy donors. Amplification used 60 Vbeta primers and 13 Jbeta primers. Clones were sequenced by immunoSEQ multiplex PCR, and TCRdb holds only the in-frame ones, with some missing. The data include fewer than 85,000 clones; the top ten clones carry approximately 5.3%. Sequencing was done on a sample of PBMCs. Every receptor here comes from a middle-aged woman in good health and CMV-seropositive.

V and J are TRBV5-1 and TRBJ2-7, with D maybe TRBD2 (6 bases). The CDR3 loop spans 16 amino acids. V lost 5 bases and J 2 bases, leaving 20 bases between the germline ends. Germline assignment: CDR1 SGHRS and CDR2 YFSETQ. The CDR3 here is CASSGVFGGTPYEQYF. The CDR3 coding sequence is TGCGCCAGCAGTGGGGTCTTCGGCGGGACCCCCTACGAGCAGTACTTC.

This chain uses TRBV7-9 with TRBJ1-3, with D uncertain. The CDR3 loop spans 13 amino acids. CDR1 and CDR2 from the germline V gene are SEHNR and FQNEAQ (reference sequence). Trimming removed 5 bases from V and 4 bases from J, with 9 bases in between. The CDR3 loop reads CASSQRRGNTIYF. DNA of the CDR3: TGTGCCAGCAGCCAACGGAGGGGAAACACCATATATTTT.

This chain uses TRBV5-5 with TRBJ2-5; 10 bases map to TRBD2. Germline values: CDR1 SGHKS, CDR2 YYEKEE (reference sequence). The CDR3 totals 16 residues. The junction had 12 bases not matched to a gene; V was cut back by 6 bases and J by 4 bases. The DNA for the CDR3 is TGTGCCAGCACCTCTGAGTTACTAGCGGGATCAGAGACCCAGTACTTC. This translates into CASTSELLAGSETQYF.

The chain carries TRBV18 and TRBJ2-3; D remains unclear. CDR1 and CDR2 from the germline V gene are KGHSH and LQKENI. Trimming stripped 4 bases from V and 0 bases from J, with 11 bases between. This CDR3 is built from 15 residues. Written as DNA, the CDR3 is TGTGCCAGCTCACTAACCGTGGGCAGCACAGATACGCAGTATTTT. The encoded protein is CASSLTVGSTDTQYF.

The chain employs TRBV5-1 and TRBJ2-5; D gene ambiguous. Trimming took 5 bases from V and 1 from J, leaving 9 bases between them. Germline CDR1 is SGHRS and CDR2 is YFSETQ. This CDR3 is built from 13 residues. The CDR3 DNA reads TGCGCCAGCAGTGGGCAGCCCCAAGAGACCCAGTACTTC. Its protein product is CASSGQPQETQYF.

On this clone: This specimen includes other DNA sequences encoding the same CDR3. The chain has TRBV4-1 and TRBJ1-1, with 7 bases lining up with TRBD1. The CDR3 covers 15 residues. The trim removed 3 bases at V and 1 base at J, leaving 5 bases unmatched. Germline CDR1 reads MGHRA; CDR2 reads YSYEKL. CDR3 coding DNA: TGCGCCAGCAGCCAGACCAGACAGGGGAACACTGAAGCTTTCTTT. Translation gives CASSQTRQGNTEAFF.

The chain is built from TRBV9 and TRBJ2-1; 9 positions agree with TRBD2. The CDR3 is 16 amino acids. CDR1 is SGDLS and CDR2 is YYNGEE in the germline V gene. V lost 4 bases to trimming and J lost 6 bases; unmatched junction nucleotides: 11. Written as DNA, the CDR3 is TGTGCCAGCAGCAAACCTATAGCGGGAGTCATCAATGAGCAGTTCTTC. It encodes CASSKPIAGVINEQFF. The entire variable domain, with the rest obtained from reference TRBV9 and TRBJ2-1, is as follows: DSGVTQTPKHLITATGQRVTLRCSPRSGDLSVYWYQQSLDQGLQFLIQYYNGEERAKGNILERFSAQQFPDLHSELNLSSLELGDSALYFCASSKPIAGVINEQFFGPGTRLTVL.

The chain joins TRBV29-1 to TRBJ1-1, with D maybe TRBD1 (6 bases). This CDR3 region has 15 residues. Germline V gives CDR1 SQVTM, CDR2 ANQGSEA. Trimming shortened V by 6 bases and J by 5 bases, and 22 bases separated the two germline ends. The CDR3 is CSVATGRFSGTEAFF. CDR3 bases: TGCAGCGTGGCCACAGGGAGGTTTAGCGGGACTGAAGCTTTCTTT.

V usage is TRBV27 and J usage is TRBJ1-1; the D gene is possibly TRBD1 (6 bases). Trimming cost V 8 bases and J 1 base, with 17 bases left between them. The CDR3 runs to 15 residues. Germline CDR1 is MNHEY and CDR2 is SMNVEV (reference sequence). CDR3 nucleotides: TGTGCCAGCGGGTCCCGAGGGACACCGAACACTGAAGCTTTCTTT. This codes for CASGSRGTPNTEAFF.

V and J are TRBV9 and TRBJ2-2; tentatively, D is TRBD2 (6 bases). Germline V gene sequence: CDR1 SGDLS, CDR2 YYNGEE. Trimming took off 0 bases at V and 7 bases at J, with 13 bases between the two ends. This CDR3 has 15 amino acids. The CDR3 region is CASSVAGRGIGELFF. The CDR3 nucleotides are TGTGCCAGCAGCGTAGCTGGACGGGGGATCGGGGAGCTGTTTTTT.

The chain links TRBV10-3 to TRBJ2-7; 7 bases map to TRBD1. Germline values: CDR1 ENHRY, CDR2 SYGVKD. The CDR3 loop spans 12 amino acids. The V gene end was trimmed by 2 bases and the J gene end by 7 bases; junction bases not matched to a gene: 2. The CDR3 nucleotides are TGTGCCATCAGTGAGACAGGGGCTGAGCAGTACTTC. Its protein product is CAISETGAEQYF.

The chain couples TRBV27 to TRBJ1-2; 10 positions agree with TRBD1. The V and J ends lost 6 bases and 3 bases, in that order; junction bases with no gene match: 22. This CDR3 comprises 20 residues. CDR1 and CDR2 from the germline V gene are MNHEY and SMNVEV (reference sequence). Here the CDR3 reads CASRNFPPLSRQGADYGYTF. CDR3 in DNA: TGTGCCAGCAGGAACTTCCCGCCCCTCTCAAGACAGGGGGCCGACTATGGCTACACCTTC.

The chain has TRBV7-2 and TRBJ2-3; no reliable D call. The V gene lost 3 bases and the J gene lost 6 bases, with 10 bases spanning the gap. This CDR3 has 13 amino acids. Per germline, CDR1 SGHTA and CDR2 FQGNSA. DNA for the CDR3: TGTGCCAGCAGCTTCGGTCCCGGGGATACGCAGTATTTT. Translation: CASSFGPGDTQYF.

The rearrangement links TRBV27 to TRBJ2-3, with 7 bases identical to TRBD2. This CDR3 comprises 16 residues. The ends lost 4 bases at V and 2 bases at J; junction bases unmatched: 9. Germline V gene sequence: CDR1 MNHEY, CDR2 SMNVEV (reference sequence). The CDR3 nucleotides are TGTGCCAGCAGTTCGCGGGGGTCAGGGTCCACAGATACGCAGTATTTT. Its translation: CASSSRGSGSTDTQYF.

The chain has TRBV15 and TRBJ2-1, with 8 positions matching TRBD1. CDR1 LNHNV and CDR2 YYDKDF come from the germline V gene (reference sequence). V was clipped by 3 bases and J by 8 bases; unmatched bases: 6. This CDR3 has 14 amino acids. The CDR3 reads CATSSLDREHEQFF. The CDR3 DNA sequence: TGTGCCACCAGCAGCCTGGACAGGGAACATGAGCAGTTCTTC. Combining the CDR3 with reference TRBV15 and TRBJ2-1 gives the whole variable domain DAMVIQNPRYQVTQFGKPVTLSCSQTLNHNVMYWYQQKSSQAPKLLFHYYDKDFNNEADTPDNFQSRRPNTSFCFLDIRSPGLGDTAMYLCATSSLDREHEQFFGPGTRLTVL.

The chain carries TRBV7-3 and TRBJ2-5; the match to TRBD2 covers 10 bases. TRBJ2-7 matches the DNA end more closely, so the J call is doubtful. The CDR3 contains 15 residues. Per germline, CDR1 SGHTA and CDR2 FQGTGA. The CDR3 DNA reads TGTGCCAGCAGCTTACAAGCGGGAGGGCCCTACGAGCAGTACTTC. Translation: CASSLQAGGPYEQYF.

This chain connects TRBV5-6 to TRBJ2-3, with TRBD2 as a possible D gene (5 bases). The length of the CDR3 is 14 residues. V shed 8 bases and J shed 2 bases, with 15 bases lying between them. Germline values: CDR1 SGHDT, CDR2 YYEEEE. CDR3 coding DNA: TGTGCCAGTAGCCCAGAGCGGCTCACAGATACGCAGTATTTT. It translates to CASSPERLTDTQYF.

The J gene is TRBJ2-7, the V gene TRBV6-5; 8 nucleotides align to TRBD2. The germline V gene has CDR1 MNHEY and CDR2 SVGAGI. This CDR3 region has 14 residues. V gave up 2 bases and J gave up 0 bases; unmatched junction bases: 0. The CDR3 is CASSYGTSSYEQYF. In nucleotides, the CDR3 is TGTGCCAGCAGTTACGGGACTAGCTCCTACGAGCAGTACTTC.

The chain couples TRBV28 to TRBJ1-5, with D unresolved. The CDR3 runs to 15 residues. Germline V gene lookup returns CDR1 MDHEN and CDR2 SYDVKM. With 2 bases removed from V and 0 bases from J, the gap between germline ends came to 8 bases. CDR3 sequence: CASSLREGSNQPQHF. The CDR3 DNA follows: TGTGCCAGCAGTTTAAGGGAGGGTAGCAATCAGCCCCAGCATTTT.

The chain combines TRBV10-3 with TRBJ1-1; weak D call: TRBD1 (5 bases). Germline CDR1 and CDR2: ENHRY and SYGVKD. Trimming stripped 5 bases from V and 1 base from J, with 11 bases between. The CDR3 spans 14 residues. As DNA, the CDR3 is TGTGCCATCAGTCCCGACAGTGCGAACACTGAAGCTTTCTTT. Protein: CAISPDSANTEAFF.

On this clone: Other DNA sequences within the sample encode an identical CDR3. The chain carries TRBV30 and TRBJ2-7; 8 bases are shared with TRBD1. There are 13 residues in the CDR3. CDR1 and CDR2 from the germline V gene are GTSNPN and SVGIG (reference sequence). V trimming: 3 bases; J trimming: 3 bases; junction bases outside the gene matches: 4. The CDR3 sequence is CAWRRDRNYEQYF. Here the CDR3 DNA reads TGTGCCTGGAGACGGGACAGGAACTACGAGCAGTACTTC.

The rearrangement links TRBV29-1 to TRBJ2-1; the match to TRBD1 covers 8 bases. The CDR3 extends over 16 amino acids. Germline lookup yields CDR1 SQVTM and CDR2 ANQGSEA. The ends lost 6 bases at V and 0 bases at J; junction bases unmatched: 10. In nucleotides, the CDR3 is TGCAGCGTGCCCGGACAGGGATCCTTCTCCTACAATGAGCAGTTCTTC. It is translated as CSVPGQGSFSYNEQFF.

The chain combines TRBV5-1 with TRBJ2-1; D is ambiguous. The CDR3 runs to 14 residues. V gave up 5 bases and J gave up 0 bases, with 9 bases separating them. The germline V gene has CDR1 SGHRS and CDR2 YFSETQ. The CDR3 sequence is CASSDTSSYNEQFF. The DNA of the CDR3 is TGCGCCAGCAGTGACACAAGCTCCTACAATGAGCAGTTCTTC.

The rearrangement joins TRBV4-3 to TRBJ1-1; 8 bases are a match to TRBD1. CDR3 length: 13 amino acids. CDR1 and CDR2 from the germline V gene are LGHNA and YSLEER. V shed 5 bases and J 4 bases; nucleotides not matched to a gene: 3. Written as DNA, the CDR3 is TGCGCCAGCAGCATAGGGACAGGCACTGAAGCTTTCTTT. This gives the protein CASSIGTGTEAFF.

The chain has TRBV6-1 and TRBJ2-3, with TRBD2 as a possible D gene (6 bases). The CDR3 loop spans 15 amino acids. Germline V CDR1 and CDR2: MNHNS, SASEGT. Trimming left V 2 bases short and J 0 bases short, with 9 bases between. CDR3: CASSELATSTDTQYF. CDR3 nucleotides: TGTGCCAGCAGTGAACTAGCGACCAGCACAGATACGCAGTATTTT.

The V and J genes are TRBV18 and TRBJ1-5; D unresolved. This CDR3 is 14 amino acids long. The V and J ends lost 5 bases and 4 bases respectively, with 12 bases between them. Looked up from germline, CDR1 is KGHSH and CDR2 is LQKENI. The CDR3 loop is CASSRSPENQPQHF. The CDR3 nucleotides read TGTGCCAGCTCAAGGAGCCCAGAAAATCAGCCCCAGCATTTT.

The CDR3 protein is CASSSSPREQYF. CDR3 in DNA: TGTGCCAGCAGCTCTTCGCCGCGCGAGCAGTACTTC. V and J are TRBV7-3 and TRBJ2-7; D is unresolved. Germline-derived CDR1 and CDR2 are SGHTA and FQGTGA. Trimming removed 4 bases at V and 6 bases at J, with 10 bases between. The CDR3 runs 12 residues.

This clone ranks as medium-sized in terms of frequency. The chain combines TRBV7-9 with TRBJ1-2, with a tentative D call TRBD1 (5 bases). The germline V gene has CDR1 SEHNR and CDR2 FQNEAQ (reference sequence). Trimming took 4 bases from V and 4 from J, leaving 19 bases between them. CDR3 length equals 16 residues. The CDR3 is CASSYPDRGGPYGYTF. Here the CDR3 DNA reads TGTGCCAGCAGCTACCCGGATAGGGGAGGTCCCTATGGCTACACCTTC.

Notes on this clone: The junction departs from the called germline gene at one end, perhaps through a read error. The gene calls are TRBV7-7 and TRBJ2-3, with TRBD1 as a possible D gene (6 bases). The CDR3 has 14 amino acids. CDR1 and CDR2 (germline): SSHAT, FNYEAQ (reference sequence). The CDR3 reads CASSLGGGQNTQYF. CDR3 sequence (DNA): TGTGCTAGCAGCTTAGGGGGTGGACAAAATACGCAGTATTTT.